Presented here are 17 T cell receptor beta chains from one specimen sequenced in a study of T cell responses to AZD1222 COVID-19 vaccine. Assay used: immunoSEQ multiplex PCR; TCRdb lists only in-frame clones, some missing. The sample lists roughly 120,000 clones, around 90% occurring once. This sample comprised peripheral blood, obtained 28 days after the second AZD1222 dose. These receptors were collected from an adult who received the AZD1222 COVID-19 vaccine.

This chain links TRBV28 with TRBJ2-7, with 12 bases lining up with TRBD1. This CDR3 contains 16 residues. Germline assignment: CDR1 MDHEN and CDR2 SYDVKM. The ends lost 3 bases at V and 5 bases at J; junction bases unmatched: 8. This CDR3 is CASSFFPGQGAHEQYF. The CDR3 region has the DNA TGTGCCAGCAGTTTTTTCCCGGGACAGGGGGCCCACGAGCAGTACTTC.

The V call is TRBV13, the J call TRBJ1-2; the D gene is possibly TRBD1 (6 bases). With 1 base removed from V and 5 bases from J, the gap between germline ends came to 8 bases. CDR1 is PRHDT and CDR2 is FYEKMQ in the germline V gene (reference sequence). This CDR3 contains 13 residues. The CDR3 region is CASSLADRYGYTF. The DNA for the CDR3 is TGTGCCAGCAGCTTAGCTGACAGGTATGGCTACACCTTC.

This chain links TRBV28 with TRBJ2-7, with TRBD1 matching over 11 bases. The V and J ends lost 6 bases and 8 bases, in that order; junction bases with no gene match: 6. This CDR3 spans 13 amino acids. The germline gives CDR1 MDHEN, CDR2 SYDVKM. The CDR3 nucleotides are TGTGCCAGCAGCCCGGGACAGGGGGATAAGCAGTACTTC. Protein: CASSPGQGDKQYF.

This clone has just one count. The rearrangement joins TRBV2 to TRBJ2-5; weak D call: TRBD2 (6 bases). In germline, CDR1 is SNHLY, CDR2 FYNNEI. The V end was cut by 3 bases, the J end by 5 bases, with 10 bases between. The CDR3 runs 13 residues. The CDR3: CASSERGVETQYF. The CDR3 DNA sequence: TGTGCCAGCAGTGAGCGGGGTGTGGAGACCCAGTACTTC.

This clone was counted once. The V and J genes are TRBV12-3 or TRBV12-4 and TRBJ2-1; D unresolved. V was clipped by 5 bases and J by 10 bases, with 6 bases between them. The CDR3 runs 10 residues. The CDR3 region is CASSRIEQFF. The DNA of the CDR3 is TGTGCCAGCAGTAGGATCGAGCAGTTCTTC.

The CDR3 spells CASRRGTSGSTDTQYF. The CDR3 nucleotides are TGTGCCAGCAGGCGAGGGACTAGCGGTAGCACAGATACGCAGTATTTT. The chain employs TRBV11-2 and TRBJ2-3, with 11 bases aligning to TRBD2. V lost 6 bases to trimming and J lost 0 bases; unmatched junction nucleotides: 5. There are 16 residues in the CDR3. From germline, CDR1 is SGHAT and CDR2 FQNNGV.

This chain links TRBV11-1 with TRBJ1-1, with a weak D call TRBD1 (6 bases). CDR3 size: 14 residues. Germline lookup yields CDR1 SGHAT and CDR2 FQDESV (reference sequence). V dropped 2 bases and J dropped 7 bases, with 14 bases sitting between them. CDR3 sequence reads: CASSLLGGSGEAFF. In nucleotides, the CDR3 is TGTGCCAGCAGCTTATTAGGGGGGAGCGGTGAAGCTTTCTTT.

In this sample, this clone turned up once. The chain employs TRBV19 and TRBJ2-2; 9 bases agree with TRBD2. Germline V gene data show CDR1 as LNHDA and CDR2 as SQIVND (reference sequence). Trimming removed 4 bases from V and 4 bases from J; junction bases left unmatched: 1. The CDR3 extends over 14 amino acids. CDR3 protein: CASSSGRVTGELFF. Written as DNA, the CDR3 is TGTGCCAGTAGTAGCGGGAGGGTCACCGGGGAGCTGTTTTTT.

The gene calls are TRBV9 and TRBJ2-7, with D perhaps TRBD1 or TRBD2 (7 bases each). Per germline, CDR1 SGDLS and CDR2 YYNGEE. V was trimmed by 4 bases and J by 5 bases, leaving 16 bases between them. The CDR3 has 14 residues. CDR3 sequence (DNA): TGTGCCAGCAGCTCCCAGACAGGGAGGGACGAGCAGTACTTC. Translated: CASSSQTGRDEQYF.

The J gene is TRBJ2-7, the V gene TRBV14, with D tentatively TRBD1 or TRBD2 (5 bases each). The CDR3 has 15 amino acids. V was clipped by 4 bases and J by 1 base, with 14 bases between them. Germline values: CDR1 SGHDN, CDR2 FVKESK. CDR3 sequence reads: CASSPFRGPSYEQYF. In DNA form, the CDR3 reads TGTGCCAGCAGCCCATTTAGGGGACCATCCTACGAGCAGTACTTC.

J is TRBJ2-1 and V is TRBV29-1; 9 bases align to TRBD2. After removal of 5 bases from V and 1 base from J, the junction contained 3 bases not matched to a gene. This CDR3 contains 14 residues. The V gene's germline CDR1 is SQVTM and CDR2 ANQGSEA. CDR3 loop: CSVHLAGSYNEQFF. CDR3 in DNA: TGCAGCGTTCACCTAGCGGGATCCTACAATGAGCAGTTCTTC.

The V gene is TRBV28, the J gene TRBJ1-5; 10 bases line up with TRBD1. V shed 5 bases and J 4 bases; nucleotides not matched to a gene: 8. CDR1 and CDR2 (germline): MDHEN, SYDVKM. The CDR3 is 16 residues long. This CDR3 is CASSPPDRGRNQPQHF. The CDR3 coding sequence is TGTGCCAGCAGTCCACCAGACAGGGGGCGAAATCAGCCCCAGCATTTT.

V usage is TRBV19 and J usage is TRBJ1-2; D remains ambiguous. Trimming took 1 base from V and 1 from J, leaving 4 bases between them. The CDR3 is made up of 13 amino acids. CDR1 and CDR2 (germline): LNHDA, SQIVND (reference sequence). CDR3 sequence: CASSIARNYGYTF. CDR3 DNA sequence: TGTGCCAGTAGTATAGCACGTAACTATGGCTACACCTTC.

The chain links TRBV7-8 to TRBJ1-1, with 9 bases matching TRBD1. CDR1 SGHVS and CDR2 FQNEAQ come from the germline V gene. The CDR3 covers 14 residues. The V and J ends lost 4 bases and 4 bases, in that order; junction bases with no gene match: 4. The chain's CDR3 is CASSSRDRVTEAFF. DNA of the CDR3: TGTGCCAGCAGCTCTCGGGACAGGGTCACTGAAGCTTTCTTT. Together with reference TRBV7-8 and TRBJ1-1, the CDR3 gives the full variable domain: GAGVSQSPRYKVAKRGQDVALRCDPISGHVSLFWYQQALGQGPEFLTYFQNEAQLDKSGLPSDRFFAERPEGSVSTLKIQRTQQEDSAVYLCASSSRDRVTEAFFGQGTRLTVV.

This sequence joins TRBV27 and TRBJ1-5; maybe TRBD1 (6 bases). The CDR3 runs 15 residues. V was pared by 3 bases and J by 1 base, with 10 bases between. Germline V gene lookup returns CDR1 MNHEY and CDR2 SMNVEV (reference sequence). In DNA, the CDR3 is TGTGCCAGCAGTTTGGGGGGGGCGAGCAATCAGCCCCAGCATTTT. It specifies CASSLGGASNQPQHF.

V gene TRBV6-4 combines with J gene TRBJ2-6, with no clear D. The CDR3 has 14 amino acids. From germline, CDR1 is MRHNA and CDR2 SNTAGT. V was cut by 4 bases and J by 3 bases, with 7 bases left in between. CDR3 loop: CASSVTGGANVLTF. CDR3 nucleotide sequence: TGTGCCAGCAGTGTCACGGGTGGGGCCAACGTCCTGACTTTC.

There are a few counts of this clone. The chain has TRBV5-1 and TRBJ1-3; the match to TRBD1 covers 8 bases. The ends lost 0 bases at V and 2 bases at J; junction bases unmatched: 1. Germline CDR1 SGHRS, CDR2 YFSETQ. The CDR3 extends over 15 amino acids. CDR3 sequence reads: CASSLAGGTGNTIYF. The CDR3 nucleotides read TGCGCCAGCAGCTTGGCAGGGGGCACTGGAAACACCATATATTTT.